This T cell receptor beta chain appears in the sequencing data of a study of T cells in Graves' hyperthyroidism and ophthalmopathy (dated by TCRdb to between 2019 and 2020). A note on the overall study: Peripheral blood was sampled at the time of initial diagnosis, prior to any treatment. In addition, the study compared T-cell repertoires in thyroid tissue and in blood from about six Graves' hyperthyroidism patients. The paper reports TCR Vbeta CDR3 sequencing of approximately 130 peripheral blood samples: 40 or so ophthalmopathy, roughly 74 hyperthyroidism and 17 progressor patients. Whether ophthalmopathy could be predicted prospectively was tested in an independent validation cohort made up of 18 to 20 hyperthyroidism patients plus 17 patients who later progressed to ophthalmopathy. The 100 or so discovery patients were randomly split 7:3 into training and test sets. Once sampling was done, hyperthyroidism patients were given methimazole at a starting dose of 30 mg daily, whereas ophthalmopathy patients were given high-dose intravenous methylprednisolone. To identify distinguishing TCR V-J signatures, a discovery cohort of about 100 patients was used, comprising some 43 with Graves' ophthalmopathy and approximately 58 with stable Graves' hyperthyroidism.

The germline V gene encodes CDR1 MGHRA and CDR2 YSYEKL. The CDR3 runs 14 residues from the cysteine to the phenylalanine. The entry retains the CDR3 DNA only, 42 bases that are in frame from base 1. V is clipped by 0 bases and J by 5 bases, and the sequence between their germline boundaries is 10 bases long. Study-level results and caveats: No statistical method was used to fix the sample size in advance, and group allocation was not hidden from the investigators. In validation, the model predicted progression to ophthalmopathy with around 71% sensitivity and roughly 75% specificity, a median of 6.5 months before onset. A model built on a 13 V-J signature distinguished ophthalmopathy from stable hyperthyroidism, reaching 87.88% sensitivity and around 81% specificity in cross-validation and 80%/75% in testing. Most expanded thyroid clonotypes (frequency above 0.001) were also found in blood, which suggests that blood repertoires may mirror thyroid immune responses.

This clonotype has at least ten counts. It lacks a known antigen. The input lacks base qualities; no much larger clone sits a single base away. Ophthalmopathy patients had moderately to severely active disease, Clinical Activity Score of at least 3, NOSPECS grade of at least 4, and duration under 3 months. Patients with uncontrolled infections, other autoimmune diseases, pregnancy or lactation were excluded. Diagnoses relied on clinical symptoms, serum thyroxine and TRAb, thyroid ultrasound and orbital computed tomography. PBMCs were isolated from roughly 10 ml of fresh peripheral blood by Ficoll-Paque density gradient centrifugation. Total RNA was extracted with Trizol reagent, and quality was checked on an Agilent 2100 Bioanalyzer. TCR beta CDR3 regions were amplified from RNA transcripts. The TCR CDR3 was subjected to a first round of RT-PCR using the HTBI primer set and the Qiagen OneStep RT-PCR kit. Libraries were constructed in a second round of multiplex PCR, after which size selection and purification were performed. Libraries were sequenced paired-end with 100 bp reads on an Illumina HiSeq2000. On the authors' methods: SOAPnuke was used to process the raw data, with reads discarded if the reads contained adapters or uncalled bases, had a mean Phred below 15, or lacked an exact constant-primer or identifier match. High-quality paired reads were merged using COPE v1.2.5, and each unique nucleotide sequence was defined as a clonotype. MiTCR v1.1 was used to align clonotypes to the IMGT TRBV, TRBD and TRBJ reference segments. The analysis was restricted to V-J combinations with a frequency above 0.0001, which together covered just over 98% of the repertoires. The TCS score was defined as the ratio of F50 (clonal expansion) to E x V (chaos), calculated using BLOSUM62-based TCRdist between CDR3 peptides within each V-J. Welch's t-statistics and random forest reduced several hundred V-J features to under 15, which were used in a naive Bayes classifier (R e1071). TCRdb reprocessing: public reads trimmed at Q25 with fastp, clones called with MiXCR, in-frame beta chains kept. When rows share a CDR3 protein, they turn into one entry using the most common DNA and genes. Here the V and J calls rest on TCRdb's processing, not on the authors' analysis. The sample has about 380,000 distinct CDR3 sequences on record, approximately 17% of them singletons. Clones ranked in the top ten supply around two fifths of the sample.

Sequencing was performed on blood. The TCR originated in a man aged 18-30 years with Graves' ophthalmopathy. The V and J genes are TRBV4-1 and TRBJ1-1; the D segment cannot be called with confidence. The nucleotide sequence reads as follows: TGCGCCAGCAGCCAAGAAAGGAAGCATACTGAAGCTTTCTTT. Translated, it reads CASSQERKHTEAFF.